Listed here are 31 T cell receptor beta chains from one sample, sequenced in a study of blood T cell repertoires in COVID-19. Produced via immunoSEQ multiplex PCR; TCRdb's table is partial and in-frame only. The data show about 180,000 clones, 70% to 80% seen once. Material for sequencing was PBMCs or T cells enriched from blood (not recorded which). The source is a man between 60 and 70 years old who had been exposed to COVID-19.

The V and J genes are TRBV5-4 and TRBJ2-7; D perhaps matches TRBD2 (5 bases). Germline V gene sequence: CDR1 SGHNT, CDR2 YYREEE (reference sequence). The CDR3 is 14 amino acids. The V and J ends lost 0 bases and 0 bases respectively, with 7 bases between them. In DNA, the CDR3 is TGTGCCAGCAGCTTGGAAGGGAGCTCCTACGAGCAGTACTTC. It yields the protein CASSLEGSSYEQYF.

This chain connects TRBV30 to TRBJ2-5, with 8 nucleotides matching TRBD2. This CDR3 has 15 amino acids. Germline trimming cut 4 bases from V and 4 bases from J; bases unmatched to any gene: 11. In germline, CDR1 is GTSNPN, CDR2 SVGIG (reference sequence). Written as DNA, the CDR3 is TGTGCCTGGAACCCAGCGGGAGCGGTGAGAGAGACCCAGTACTTC. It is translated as CAWNPAGAVRETQYF.

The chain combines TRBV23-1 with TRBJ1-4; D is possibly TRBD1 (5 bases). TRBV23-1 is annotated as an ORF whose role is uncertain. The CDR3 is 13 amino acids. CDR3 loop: CAQYWGEGEKLFF. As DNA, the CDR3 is TGCGCGCAGTATTGGGGGGAGGGTGAAAAACTGTTTTTT.

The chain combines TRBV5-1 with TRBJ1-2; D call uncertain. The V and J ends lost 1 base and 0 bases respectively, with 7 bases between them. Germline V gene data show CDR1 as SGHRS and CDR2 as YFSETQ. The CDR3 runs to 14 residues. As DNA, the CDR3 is TGCGCCAGCAGCTTGCTACAGTCTAACTATGGCTACACCTTC. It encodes CASSLLQSNYGYTF.

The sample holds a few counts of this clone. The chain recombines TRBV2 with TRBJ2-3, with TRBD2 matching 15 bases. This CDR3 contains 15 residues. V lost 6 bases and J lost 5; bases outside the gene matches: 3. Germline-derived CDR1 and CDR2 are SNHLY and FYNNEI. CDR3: CASSGTSGRQDTQYF. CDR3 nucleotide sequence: TGTGCCAGCAGCGGGACTAGCGGGAGGCAAGATACGCAGTATTTT.

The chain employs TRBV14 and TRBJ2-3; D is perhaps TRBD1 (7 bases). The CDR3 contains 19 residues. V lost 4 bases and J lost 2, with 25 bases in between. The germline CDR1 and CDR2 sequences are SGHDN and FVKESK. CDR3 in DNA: TGTGCCAGCAGCCCCAGGGGGGAGACATTGAGCCCCCACACAGATACGCAGTATTTT. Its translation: CASSPRGETLSPHTDTQYF.

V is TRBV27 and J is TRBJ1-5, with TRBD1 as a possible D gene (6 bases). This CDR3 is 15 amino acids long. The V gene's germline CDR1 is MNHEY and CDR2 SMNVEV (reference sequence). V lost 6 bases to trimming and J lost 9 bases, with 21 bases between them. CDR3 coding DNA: TGTGCCAGCAGGACGACAGGAGGCGGGTATCGGCCCCAGCATTTT. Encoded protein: CASRTTGGGYRPQHF.

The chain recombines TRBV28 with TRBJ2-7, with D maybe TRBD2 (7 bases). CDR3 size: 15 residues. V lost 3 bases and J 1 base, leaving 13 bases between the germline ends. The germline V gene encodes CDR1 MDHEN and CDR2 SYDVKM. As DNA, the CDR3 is TGTGCCAGCAGTTTGTGGGGGGGCGCTTCCTACGAGCAGTACTTC. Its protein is CASSLWGGASYEQYF.

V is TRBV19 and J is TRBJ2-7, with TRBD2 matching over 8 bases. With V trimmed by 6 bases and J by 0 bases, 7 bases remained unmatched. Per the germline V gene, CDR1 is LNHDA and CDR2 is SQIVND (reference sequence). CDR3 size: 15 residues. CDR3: CASSSPGGVSYEQYF. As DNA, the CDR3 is TGTGCCAGTAGCTCCCCGGGGGGGGTCTCCTACGAGCAGTACTTC.

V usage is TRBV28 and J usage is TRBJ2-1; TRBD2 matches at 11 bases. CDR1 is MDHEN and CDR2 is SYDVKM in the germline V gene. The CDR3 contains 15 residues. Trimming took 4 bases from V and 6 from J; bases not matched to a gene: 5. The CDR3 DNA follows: TGTGCCAGCAGTTCACTAGCGGGAGTGATCAATGAGCAGTTCTTC. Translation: CASSSLAGVINEQFF.

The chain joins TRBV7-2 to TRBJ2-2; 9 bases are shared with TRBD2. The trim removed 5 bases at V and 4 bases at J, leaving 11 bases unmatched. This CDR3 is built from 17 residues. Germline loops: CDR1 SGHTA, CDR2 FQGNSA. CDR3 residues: CASSPAGLAGSTGELFF. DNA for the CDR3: TGTGCCAGCAGCCCCGCTGGGCTAGCGGGAAGCACCGGGGAGCTGTTTTTT.

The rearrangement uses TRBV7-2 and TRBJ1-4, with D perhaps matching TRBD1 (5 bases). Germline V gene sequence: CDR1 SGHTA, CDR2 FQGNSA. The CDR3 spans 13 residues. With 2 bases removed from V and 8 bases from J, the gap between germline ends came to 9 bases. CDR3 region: CASSLQGYEKLFF. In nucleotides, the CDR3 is TGTGCCAGCAGCTTACAGGGATACGAAAAACTGTTTTTT. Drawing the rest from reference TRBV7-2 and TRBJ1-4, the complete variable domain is GAGVSQSPSNKVTEKGKDVELRCDPISGHTALYWYRQSLGQGLEFLIYFQGNSAPDKSGLPSDRFSAERTGGSVSTLTIQRTQQEDSAVYLCASSLQGYEKLFFGSGTQLSVL.

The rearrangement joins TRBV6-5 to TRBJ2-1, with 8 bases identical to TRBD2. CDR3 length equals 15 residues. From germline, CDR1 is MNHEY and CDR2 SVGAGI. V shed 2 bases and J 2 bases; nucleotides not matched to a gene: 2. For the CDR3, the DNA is TGTGCCAGCAGTTACCCGGGACTAGCCTACAATGAGCAGTTCTTC. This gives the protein CASSYPGLAYNEQFF.

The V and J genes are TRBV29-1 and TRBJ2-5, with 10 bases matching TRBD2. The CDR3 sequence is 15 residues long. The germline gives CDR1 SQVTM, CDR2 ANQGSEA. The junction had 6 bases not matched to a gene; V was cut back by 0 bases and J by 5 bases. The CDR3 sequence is CSVEERLAGGETQYF. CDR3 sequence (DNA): TGCAGCGTTGAAGAGCGACTAGCGGGTGGGGAGACCCAGTACTTC.

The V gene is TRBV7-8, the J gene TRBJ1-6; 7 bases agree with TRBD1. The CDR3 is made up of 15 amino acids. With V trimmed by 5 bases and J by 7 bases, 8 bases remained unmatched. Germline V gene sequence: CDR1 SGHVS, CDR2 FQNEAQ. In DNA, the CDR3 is TGTGCCAGCAGCAAGGGGACAGTACAAAATTCACCCCTCCACTTT. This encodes CASSKGTVQNSPLHF.

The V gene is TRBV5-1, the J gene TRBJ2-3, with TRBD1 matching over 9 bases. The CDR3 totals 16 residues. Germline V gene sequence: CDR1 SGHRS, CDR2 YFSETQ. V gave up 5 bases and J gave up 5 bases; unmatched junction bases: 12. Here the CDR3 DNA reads TGCGCCAGCAGTCGAGACCGGGACAGGGCCATAGATACGCAGTATTTT. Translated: CASSRDRDRAIDTQYF.

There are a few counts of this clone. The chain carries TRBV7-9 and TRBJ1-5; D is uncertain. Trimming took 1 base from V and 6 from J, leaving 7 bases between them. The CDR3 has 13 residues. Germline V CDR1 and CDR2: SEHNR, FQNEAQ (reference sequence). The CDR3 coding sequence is TGTGCCAGCAGCTTAGGTTCCAGTCAGCCCCAGCATTTT. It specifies CASSLGSSQPQHF. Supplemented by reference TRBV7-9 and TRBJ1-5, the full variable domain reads DTGVSQNPRHKITKRGQNVTFRCDPISEHNRLYWYRQTLGQGPEFLTYFQNEAQLEKSRLLSDRFSAERPKGSFSTLEIQRTEQGDSAMYLCASSLGSSQPQHFGDGTRLSIL.

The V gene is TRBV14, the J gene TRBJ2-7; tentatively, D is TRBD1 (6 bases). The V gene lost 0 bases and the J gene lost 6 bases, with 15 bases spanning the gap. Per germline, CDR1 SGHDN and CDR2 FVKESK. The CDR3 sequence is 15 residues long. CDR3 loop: CASSQDNRAPSEQYF. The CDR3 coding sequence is TGTGCCAGCAGCCAAGATAACAGGGCCCCCTCCGAGCAGTACTTC. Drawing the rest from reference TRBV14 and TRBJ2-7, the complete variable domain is EAGVTQFPSHSVIEKGQTVTLRCDPISGHDNLYWYRRVMGKEIKFLLHFVKESKQDESGMPNNRFLAERTGGTYSTLKVQPAELEDSGVYFCASSQDNRAPSEQYFGPGTRLTVT.

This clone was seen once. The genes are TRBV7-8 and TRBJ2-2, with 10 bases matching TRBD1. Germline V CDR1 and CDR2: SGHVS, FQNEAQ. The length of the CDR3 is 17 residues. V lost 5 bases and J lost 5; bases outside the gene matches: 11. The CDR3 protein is CASSRTRQGARTGELFF. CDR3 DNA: TGTGCCAGCAGCCGAACCCGACAGGGGGCCCGGACCGGGGAGCTGTTTTTT.

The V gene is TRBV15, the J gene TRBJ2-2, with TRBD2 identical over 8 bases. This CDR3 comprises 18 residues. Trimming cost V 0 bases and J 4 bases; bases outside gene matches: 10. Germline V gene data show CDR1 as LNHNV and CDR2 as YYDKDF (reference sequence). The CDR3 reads CATSRDLGTRGRTGELFF. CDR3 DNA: TGTGCCACCAGCAGAGATCTTGGGACTAGAGGCCGCACCGGGGAGCTGTTTTTT. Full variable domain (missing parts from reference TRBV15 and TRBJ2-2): DAMVIQNPRYQVTQFGKPVTLSCSQTLNHNVMYWYQQKSSQAPKLLFHYYDKDFNNEADTPDNFQSRRPNTSFCFLDIRSPGLGDTAMYLCATSRDLGTRGRTGELFFGEGSRLTVL.

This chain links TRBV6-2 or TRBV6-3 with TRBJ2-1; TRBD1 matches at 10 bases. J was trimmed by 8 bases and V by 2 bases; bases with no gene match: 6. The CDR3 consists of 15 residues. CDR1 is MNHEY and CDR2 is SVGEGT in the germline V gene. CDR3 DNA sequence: TGTGCCAGCAGTTACGACAGGGGGCCTTTCGATGAGCAGTTCTTC. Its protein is CASSYDRGPFDEQFF.

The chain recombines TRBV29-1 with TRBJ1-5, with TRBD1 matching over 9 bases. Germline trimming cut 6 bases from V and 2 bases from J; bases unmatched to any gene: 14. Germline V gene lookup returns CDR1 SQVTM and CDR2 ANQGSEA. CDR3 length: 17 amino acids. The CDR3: CSVSLFAGQGGNQPQHF. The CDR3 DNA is TGCAGCGTGTCCCTTTTCGCGGGACAGGGAGGCAATCAGCCCCAGCATTTT. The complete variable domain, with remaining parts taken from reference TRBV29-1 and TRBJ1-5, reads SAVISQKPSRDICQRGTSLTIQCQVDSQVTMMFWYRQQPGQSLTLIATANQGSEATYESGFVIDKFPISRPNLTFSTLTVSNMSPEDSSIYLCSVSLFAGQGGNQPQHFGDGTRLSIL.

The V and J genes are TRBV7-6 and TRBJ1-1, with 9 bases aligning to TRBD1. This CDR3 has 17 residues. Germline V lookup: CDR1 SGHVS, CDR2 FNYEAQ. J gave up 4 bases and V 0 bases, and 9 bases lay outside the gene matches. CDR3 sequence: CASSLAPGQGRGTEAFF. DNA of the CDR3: TGTGCCAGCAGCTTAGCTCCGGGACAGGGAAGGGGCACTGAAGCTTTCTTT.

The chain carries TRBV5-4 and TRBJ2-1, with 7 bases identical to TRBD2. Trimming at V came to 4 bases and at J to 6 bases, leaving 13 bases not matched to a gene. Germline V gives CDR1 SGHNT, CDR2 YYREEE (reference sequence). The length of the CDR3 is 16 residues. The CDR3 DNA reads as TGTGCCAGCAGCCCAGGTGGGCTAGCGGTCTCCAATGAGCAGTTCTTC. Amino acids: CASSPGGLAVSNEQFF.

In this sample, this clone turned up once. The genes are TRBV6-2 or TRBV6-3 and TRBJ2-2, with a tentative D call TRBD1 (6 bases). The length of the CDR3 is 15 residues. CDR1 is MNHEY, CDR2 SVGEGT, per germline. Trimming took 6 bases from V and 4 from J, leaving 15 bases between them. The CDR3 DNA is TGTGCCAGCAGCGGACAGCCCTTGGGCACCGGGGAGCTGTTTTTT. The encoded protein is CASSGQPLGTGELFF.

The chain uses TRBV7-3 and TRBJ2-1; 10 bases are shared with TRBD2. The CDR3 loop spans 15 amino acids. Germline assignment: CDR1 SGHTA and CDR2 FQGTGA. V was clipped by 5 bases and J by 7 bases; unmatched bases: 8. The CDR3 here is CASSPLAGRRNEQFF. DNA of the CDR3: TGTGCCAGCAGCCCACTAGCGGGAAGGCGGAATGAGCAGTTCTTC.

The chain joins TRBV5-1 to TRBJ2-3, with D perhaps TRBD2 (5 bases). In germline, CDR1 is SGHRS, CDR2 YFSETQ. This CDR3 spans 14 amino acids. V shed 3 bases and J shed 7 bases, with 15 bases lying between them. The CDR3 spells CASSWTRDPYTQYF. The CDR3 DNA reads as TGCGCCAGCAGCTGGACTCGGGATCCTTATACGCAGTATTTT.

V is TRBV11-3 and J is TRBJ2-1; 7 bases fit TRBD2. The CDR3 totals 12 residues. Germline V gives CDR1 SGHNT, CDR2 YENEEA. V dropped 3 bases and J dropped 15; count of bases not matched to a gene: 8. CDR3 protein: CASSFPGGSVFF. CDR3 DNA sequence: TGTGCCAGCAGCTTCCCGGGCGGGAGCGTGTTCTTC. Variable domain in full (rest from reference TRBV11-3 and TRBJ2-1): EAGVVQSPRYKIIEKKQPVAFWCNPISGHNTLYWYLQNLGQGPELLIRYENEEAVDDSQLPKDRFSAERLKGVDSTLKIQPAELGDSAVYLCASSFPGGSVFFGPGTRLTVL.

CDR3 bases: TGTGCCAGCAGCTTAGCGATAGCGGAAATACAAGAGACCCAGTACTTC. Protein: CASSLAIAEIQETQYF. The gene calls are TRBV7-9 and TRBJ2-5; D is possibly TRBD2 (6 bases). From germline, CDR1 is SEHNR and CDR2 FQNEAQ (reference sequence). The V end was cut by 0 bases, the J end by 2 bases, with 13 bases between. The CDR3 consists of 16 residues.

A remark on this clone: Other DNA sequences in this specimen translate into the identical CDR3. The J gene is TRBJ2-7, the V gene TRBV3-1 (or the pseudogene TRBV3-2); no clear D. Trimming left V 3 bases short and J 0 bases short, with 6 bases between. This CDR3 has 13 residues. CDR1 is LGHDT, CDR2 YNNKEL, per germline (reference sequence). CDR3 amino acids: CASSQGSSYEQYF. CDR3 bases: TGTGCCAGCAGCCAGGGCAGCTCCTACGAGCAGTACTTC.

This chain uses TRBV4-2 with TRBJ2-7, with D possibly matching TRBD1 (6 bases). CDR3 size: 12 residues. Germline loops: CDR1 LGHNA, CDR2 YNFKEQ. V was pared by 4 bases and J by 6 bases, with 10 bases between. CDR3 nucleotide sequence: TGTGCCAGCAGCCGTGAAGGGGGCGAGCAGTACTTC. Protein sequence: CASSREGGEQYF.